Each of the 17 T cell receptor beta chains below was sequenced from the same sample in a study of cytomegalovirus exposure and HLA in healthy donors. The study ran its PCR with 60 Vbeta and 13 Jbeta primers. The data were produced by immunoSEQ multiplex PCR, yet TCRdb's version contains in-frame clones alone and is incomplete. Among 50,000 to 60,000 clones listed, around 66% were seen once. The sequencing input was PBMCs. These receptor sequences come from a man between 18 and 35 years old in good health and CMV-seronegative.

The J gene is TRBJ2-6, the V gene TRBV10-3; D unclear. The CDR3 consists of 16 residues. The V and J ends lost 0 bases and 0 bases respectively, with 6 bases between them. Germline assignment: CDR1 ENHRY and CDR2 SYGVKD. As DNA, the CDR3 is TGTGCCATCAGTGAGTCTAGGAGCTCTGGGGCCAACGTCCTGACTTTC. Translation gives CAISESRSSGANVLTF.

This clone was counted only a few times. The chain carries TRBV19 and TRBJ2-5; no clear D. Germline V gene sequence: CDR1 LNHDA, CDR2 SQIVND (reference sequence). Between the trimmed V and J ends, which lost 5 bases and 5 bases, there was a span of 12 bases. The CDR3 length is 13 residues. CDR3 nucleotide sequence: TGTGCCAGTAGTTTTGGCTTCTTGGAGACCCAGTACTTC. Its protein is CASSFGFLETQYF.

This rearrangement joins TRBV27 to TRBJ2-7; 7 bases match TRBD2. CDR1 and CDR2 from the germline V gene are MNHEY and SMNVEV (reference sequence). This CDR3 region has 13 residues. The J segment lost 6 bases and the V segment lost 2 bases, leaving 4 bases of the junction unmatched. The CDR3 nucleotides are TGTGCCAGCAGTTTAGGGGGACTACGCGAGCAGTACTTC. It is translated as CASSLGGLREQYF.

The V call is TRBV25-1, the J call TRBJ1-5, with 7 bases that match TRBD1. Per germline, CDR1 MGHDK and CDR2 SYGVNS. V lost 6 bases and J lost 6; bases outside the gene matches: 5. This CDR3 region has 13 residues. CDR3 amino acids: CASSTGDSQPQHF. CDR3 DNA: TGTGCCAGCAGCACAGGGGATAGTCAGCCCCAGCATTTT.

This CDR3 reads CASSKGNPDQETQYF. CDR3 coding DNA: TGCGCCAGCAGCAAGGGGAACCCCGACCAAGAGACCCAGTACTTC. This chain uses TRBV5-1 with TRBJ2-5, with D tentatively TRBD1 (5 bases). Germline V lookup: CDR1 SGHRS, CDR2 YFSETQ. V lost 4 bases and J 0 bases, leaving 13 bases between the germline ends. The CDR3 length is 15 residues.

The chain combines TRBV10-3 with TRBJ1-1; 9 bases match TRBD1. V lost 3 bases to trimming and J lost 2 bases; unmatched junction nucleotides: 1. Germline V gene sequence: CDR1 ENHRY, CDR2 SYGVKD. The CDR3 contains 14 residues. The CDR3 here is CAISEQGANTEAFF. The CDR3, as DNA: TGTGCCATCAGTGAACAGGGGGCAAACACTGAAGCTTTCTTT.

This chain joins TRBV25-1 and TRBJ2-7; TRBD2 agrees at 12 bases. The CDR3 covers 15 residues. V shed 6 bases, J shed 6 bases, and the junction held 9 bases outside the gene matches. Germline lookup yields CDR1 MGHDK and CDR2 SYGVNS. This CDR3 reads CASSKTSGRIGEQYF. The CDR3 coding sequence is TGTGCCAGCAGCAAGACTAGCGGGAGAATCGGCGAGCAGTACTTC.

The gene calls are TRBV6-1 and TRBJ1-4; D unresolved. There are 14 residues in the CDR3. Germline V gene lookup returns CDR1 MNHNS and CDR2 SASEGT. Trimming removed 0 bases at V and 4 bases at J, with 6 bases between. The CDR3 bases are TGTGCCAGCAGTGAAGCGGCAGTTAATGAAAAACTGTTTTTT. Its protein is CASSEAAVNEKLFF.

The chain recombines TRBV10-3 with TRBJ2-3; 8 nucleotides align to TRBD2. Germline CDR1 and CDR2: ENHRY and SYGVKD. This CDR3 comprises 16 residues. V shed 4 bases, J shed 0 bases, and the junction held 6 bases outside the gene matches. The CDR3 DNA follows: TGTGCCATCAGTGTACTAGCGGCGGCTAGCACAGATACGCAGTATTTT. Amino acids: CAISVLAAASTDTQYF.

This clone appeared once. Other DNA sequences in this sample translate to the same CDR3. The chain carries TRBV6-5 and TRBJ2-7; TRBD1 matches 10 bases. This CDR3 comprises 14 residues. V was pared by 2 bases and J by 2 bases, with 0 bases of the junction left unmatched. In germline, CDR1 is MNHEY, CDR2 SVGAGI. The CDR3 spells CASSYGTGAYEQYF. Here the CDR3 DNA reads TGTGCCAGCAGTTACGGGACAGGGGCCTACGAGCAGTACTTC.

The chain recombines TRBV5-1 with TRBJ2-3; TRBD2 agrees at 14 bases. Losses at the gene ends were 0 bases for V and 4 bases for J; bases not matched to a gene: 10. The CDR3 loop spans 19 amino acids. The V gene's germline CDR1 is SGHRS and CDR2 YFSETQ. In DNA form, the CDR3 reads TGCGCCAGCAGCTTGGTCCCCTTGGGACTAGCGGGAGTGGCAGATACGCAGTATTTT. It translates to CASSLVPLGLAGVADTQYF.

The V call is TRBV5-1, the J call TRBJ2-4; no definite D call. The CDR3 totals 14 residues. Germline V CDR1 and CDR2: SGHRS, YFSETQ. Trimming pared 4 bases from V and 1 base from J, leaving 9 bases between. The CDR3 loop reads CASSLMEAKNIQYF. The DNA for the CDR3 is TGCGCCAGCAGCCTGATGGAGGCCAAAAACATTCAGTACTTC.

The chain couples TRBV6-5 to TRBJ2-4, with TRBD1 identical over 11 bases. CDR3 length: 15 amino acids. After removal of 5 bases from V and 5 bases from J, the junction contained 5 bases not matched to a gene. The germline V gene encodes CDR1 MNHEY and CDR2 SVGAGI. In DNA, the CDR3 is TGTGCCAGCAGTCTTCTGGACAGGGGGCAAAACATTCAGTACTTC. Amino acid sequence: CASSLLDRGQNIQYF.

The gene calls are TRBV5-4 and TRBJ2-7; 7 bases are shared with TRBD1. V lost 0 bases, J lost 3 bases, and 3 bases stayed unmatched. The CDR3 sequence is 14 residues long. Germline values: CDR1 SGHNT, CDR2 YYREEE (reference sequence). The CDR3: CASSLAGQVYEQYF. The CDR3 DNA sequence: TGTGCCAGCAGCTTGGCCGGACAGGTCTACGAGCAGTACTTC.

This clone was recorded only once. This chain links TRBV7-2 with TRBJ2-7; D ambiguous. Germline values: CDR1 SGHTA, CDR2 FQGNSA. Trimming removed 5 bases at V and 4 bases at J, with 12 bases between. The CDR3 is 13 residues long. CDR3 bases: TGTGCCAGCAGCCGGGTGGTTGGGTACGAGCAGTACTTC. Its protein is CASSRVVGYEQYF.

The CDR3 here is CASSALTTSGRSSYNEQFF. Written as DNA, the CDR3 is TGTGCCAGCAGCGCGTTGACGACTAGCGGGAGGAGTAGCTACAATGAGCAGTTCTTC. The genes are TRBV9 and TRBJ2-1, with 13 bases fitting TRBD2. Germline CDR1 reads SGDLS; CDR2 reads YYNGEE. This CDR3 spans 19 amino acids. V was pared by 3 bases and J by 3 bases, with 12 bases of the junction left unmatched.

Points on this clone: Without the conserved terminal phenylalanine or tryptophan, this CDR3 likely stems from a read error. V is TRBV4-3 and J is TRBJ2-2; D gene unclear. CDR3 length: 16 amino acids. V was clipped by 0 bases and J by 0 bases, with 8 bases between them. Germline CDR1 and CDR2: LGHNA and YSLEER. CDR3 nucleotide sequence: TGCGCCAGCAGCCAAGAGACTTACGCGAACACCGGGGAGCTGTTTGTT. It is translated as CASSQETYANTGELFV.